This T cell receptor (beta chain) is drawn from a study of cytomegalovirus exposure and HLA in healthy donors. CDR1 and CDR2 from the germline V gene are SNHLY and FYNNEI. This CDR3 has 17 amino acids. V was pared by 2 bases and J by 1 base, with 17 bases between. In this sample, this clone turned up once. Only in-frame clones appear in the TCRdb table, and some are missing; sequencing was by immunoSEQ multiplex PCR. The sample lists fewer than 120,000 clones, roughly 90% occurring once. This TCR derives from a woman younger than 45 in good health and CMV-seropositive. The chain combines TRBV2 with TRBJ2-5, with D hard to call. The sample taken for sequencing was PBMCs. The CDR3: CASSERSPWRIQETQYF. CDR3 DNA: TGTGCCAGCAGTGAACGGTCCCCTTGGCGGATCCAAGAGACCCAGTACTTC.